This T cell receptor (beta chain) emerged from a study of blood T cell repertoires in COVID-19. Study-level background: Sites across the United States, Italy and Spain contributed samples from acute and convalescent COVID-19. Sources were T cells, B-cell-depleted T cells, or PBMCs; the material itself was cDNA or gDNA.

Original data processing: Amplification of reference gene primers provided the estimated nucleated cell counts. Assay: immunoSEQ multiplex PCR; the TCRdb copy retains only in-frame clones and omits some. V, J and clone size were drawn from that table, and D and trimming were deduced from the DNA. The sample yields 300,000 to 450,000 clones, 75% to 90% seen once. This clone was picked up one time. The germline CDR1 and CDR2 sequences are SNHLY and FYNNEI. The J segment lost 5 bases and the V segment lost 0 bases, leaving 1 base of the junction unmatched. The CDR3 runs to 14 residues. The V call is TRBV2, the J call TRBJ1-2, with 9 positions matching TRBD1. The TCR was taken from a woman aged 18-30 years with acute or convalescent COVID-19. The sample consisted of peripheral blood. The CDR3 loop is CASSEAGTGYGYTF. The CDR3, as DNA: TGTGCCAGCAGTGAAGCCGGGACAGGGTATGGCTACACCTTC.